The T cell receptor beta chain described here comes from a study of blood T cells in healthy people across ages. In this sample, this clonotype turned up a few times. Using a J-beta primer mix together with a sample-barcoded 5' primer, a second PCR was run for roughly 6 to 12 cycles. TCRdb analysed the 5' RACE reads with MiXCR anew, one entry per CDR3 protein. Of about 1 million distinct CDR3 sequences in the sample, less than 25% were seen once. CDR1 is SGDLS and CDR2 is YYNGEE in the germline V gene. V lost 0 bases to trimming and J lost 7 bases; unmatched junction nucleotides: 11. This CDR3 comprises 17 residues. This sample was shared with a second study, whose subject was T cells of mothers and their children.

The chain uses TRBV9 and TRBJ2-1, with 9 positions matching TRBD2. This clonotype was obtained from a girl aged 2-10 years in good health. Sequencing was carried out using blood. The CDR3 DNA sequence: TGTGCCAGCAGCGTAGAAGCCCTGGCGGCGGGAGGGAATGAGCAGTTCTTC. It codes for CASSVEALAAGGNEQFF.